The T cell receptor beta chain described here comes from a study of blood T cell repertoires in COVID-19. Looking at the study overall: COVID-19 samples collected from the United States, Italy and Spain covered acute and convalescent phases. The analysed material was cDNA or gDNA that came from T cells, B-cell-depleted T cells, or PBMCs.

This clone was observed a few times. Authors' methods: Using reference gene primer amplification, nucleated cell counts were estimated. TCRdb's table, derived via immunoSEQ multiplex PCR, lists solely in-frame clones and lacks some. V and J calls and clone size follow that table, whereas D and trimming were derived from the DNA. The sample has approximately 88,000 clones, around 80% seen once. V gave up 3 bases and J gave up 2 bases; unmatched junction bases: 5. Germline CDR1 and CDR2: KGHDR and SFDVKD. This CDR3 comprises 16 residues. The TCR was taken from a woman older than 75 with active or convalescent COVID-19. Sequencing input: peripheral blood. The gene calls are TRBV24-1 and TRBJ2-4; 8 positions match TRBD1. Here the CDR3 reads CATSDDRGMTKNIQYF. The CDR3 DNA reads TGTGCCACCAGTGATGACAGGGGAATGACCAAAAACATTCAGTACTTC.